The T cell receptor beta chain described here comes from a study of blood T cell repertoires in COVID-19. Overall study: Sample material is recorded as cDNA or gDNA derived from T cells, B-cell-depleted T cells, or PBMCs.

Original methodology: Estimates of nucleated cell counts were drawn from the amplification of reference gene primers. Generated by immunoSEQ multiplex PCR, the TCRdb table keeps only in-frame clones and is missing some. For V, J and clone size, that table is used; D and trimming come from the DNA. The sample comprises 250,000 to 300,000 clones, about four fifths of which are singletons, and 5% rests with the top ten. In this sample, this clone turned up once. The CDR3 has 14 residues. Germline V CDR1 and CDR2: MNHNY, SVGAGI (reference sequence). The V end lost 2 bases, the J end lost 4 bases, and 11 bases lay between the germline ends.

The sample taken for sequencing was PBMCs or T cells enriched from blood (not recorded which). The V call is TRBV6-6, the J call TRBJ1-1; D unresolved. The TCR was taken from a man aged 40-55 years who had been exposed to COVID-19. Here the CDR3 DNA reads TGTGCCAGCAGTTACACTGTCCCGGGCACTGAAGCTTTCTTT. Protein: CASSYTVPGTEAFF.